This entry lists 29 T cell receptor beta chains sequenced from one sample in a study of STAT3 mutations in large granular lymphocyte leukemia. Which antigens these TCRs recognize remains unknown. Sequencing was performed with immunoSEQ multiplex PCR; in TCRdb, only in-frame clones are kept and a portion is missing. The sample holds approximately 42,000 clones, about 81% seen once. Study-wide points: Every T-cell large granular lymphocyte leukemia patient had at least one immunodominant TCR beta clonotype.

Sequencing was performed on PBMCs. The receptors shown here come from a human donor with T large granular lymphocyte leukemia. Some clones in this sample may be carry-over from other donors' samples.

The rearrangement uses TRBV4-3 and TRBJ2-1; 7 bases agree with TRBD1. The CDR3 totals 14 residues. V was pared by 0 bases and J by 8 bases, with 4 bases of the junction left unmatched. CDR1 LGHNA and CDR2 YSLEER come from the germline V gene. The CDR3 coding sequence is TGCGCCAGCAGCCAAGAAAACAGGGGCTATGAGCAGTTCTTC. Its translation: CASSQENRGYEQFF.

V gene TRBV7-8 combines with J gene TRBJ1-5; TRBD1 might be the D (6 bases). Trimming left V 3 bases short and J 3 bases short, with 21 bases between. This CDR3 contains 18 residues. Germline V CDR1 and CDR2: SGHVS, FQNEAQ. CDR3 sequence reads: CASSFRQVGSRLNQPQHF. In nucleotides, the CDR3 is TGTGCCAGCAGCTTCCGACAGGTCGGCTCTCGACTCAATCAGCCCCAGCATTTT.

This clone qualifies as medium-sized. The rearrangement joins TRBV4-1 to TRBJ1-2, with 9 bases that match TRBD1. From germline, CDR1 is MGHRA and CDR2 YSYEKL. The CDR3 extends over 16 amino acids. The V segment lost 0 bases and the J segment 8 bases; nucleotides outside the gene matches: 10. CDR3: CASSQDRGTGLGGYTF. CDR3 coding DNA: TGCGCCAGCAGCCAAGATCGAGGGACAGGGTTAGGAGGCTACACCTTC.

J is TRBJ2-5 and V is TRBV20-1; D not resolved. The CDR3 totals 11 residues. Germline V gives CDR1 DFQATT, CDR2 SNEGSKA (reference sequence). Deletions cut 6 bases from V and 4 bases from J, with 9 bases between. DNA for the CDR3: TGCAGTGCCAAAGTGGGAGAGACCCAGTACTTC. This codes for CSAKVGETQYF.

Comment on this clone: This CDR3 is also generated by other DNA sequences in the sample. This rearrangement joins TRBV18 to TRBJ1-5, with a tentative D call TRBD1 (6 bases). The ends were cut back, 5 bases at V and 3 bases at J, with 8 bases in the middle. The CDR3 extends over 13 amino acids. CDR1 KGHSH and CDR2 LQKENI come from the germline V gene. The CDR3 sequence is CASSGGFNQPQHF. In DNA, the CDR3 is TGTGCCAGCTCAGGGGGCTTCAATCAGCCCCAGCATTTT.

This sequence joins TRBV27 and TRBJ2-5, with D perhaps assigned TRBD1 or TRBD2 (5 bases each). Per germline, CDR1 MNHEY and CDR2 SMNVEV (reference sequence). The CDR3 totals 17 residues. V lost 4 bases to trimming and J lost 3 bases, with 21 bases between them. The CDR3, as DNA: TGTGCCAGCAGTTCCGGCCCCCATGGGGGACCGAAAGAGACCCAGTACTTC. This translates into CASSSGPHGGPKETQYF.

The gene calls are TRBV4-1 and TRBJ1-6, with D unclear. Germline V gene lookup returns CDR1 MGHRA and CDR2 YSYEKL. This CDR3 is 16 amino acids long. Deletions cut 1 base from V and 8 bases from J, with 15 bases between. Written as DNA, the CDR3 is TGCGCCAGCAGCCAAGTTGCGGGAAAGCGGGATTCACCCCTCCACTTT. Amino acid sequence: CASSQVAGKRDSPLHF.

This clone was found once. The chain recombines TRBV6-5 with TRBJ2-3; tentative D call: TRBD1 (6 bases). The CDR3 contains 14 residues. Germline loops: CDR1 MNHEY, CDR2 SVGAGI. V dropped 5 bases and J dropped 3 bases, with 12 bases sitting between them. The CDR3 bases are TGTGCCAGCAGTCAAAGACAGGAGACAGATACGCAGTATTTT. The encoded protein is CASSQRQETDTQYF.

The V gene is TRBV28, the J gene TRBJ1-5; no definite D call. This CDR3 spans 12 amino acids. V was pared by 8 bases and J by 4 bases, with 9 bases between. Per germline, CDR1 MDHEN and CDR2 SYDVKM. CDR3 sequence (DNA): TGTGCCAGCCGGCCCGGGAATCAGCCCCAGCATTTT. Translation: CASRPGNQPQHF.

The J gene is TRBJ1-3, the V gene TRBV2; D remains unclear. Germline V gives CDR1 SNHLY, CDR2 FYNNEI. The CDR3 is made up of 17 amino acids. V lost 2 bases and J 0 bases, leaving 14 bases between the germline ends. The DNA for the CDR3 is TGTGCCAGCAGTGAATCTCGACCAACCAGCTCTGGAAACACCATATATTTT. Its protein is CASSESRPTSSGNTIYF.

The CDR3 coding sequence is TGTGCCTCCCGGGGGGTTTTGGGTACCGGGGAGCTGTTTTTT. Translated: CASRGVLGTGELFF. The V gene is TRBV15, the J gene TRBJ2-2; 7 bases are shared with TRBD2. CDR3 length: 14 residues. With V trimmed by 11 bases and J by 5 bases, 11 bases remained unmatched. Germline-derived CDR1 and CDR2 are LNHNV and YYDKDF (reference sequence). Filled out from reference TRBV15 and TRBJ2-2, the complete variable domain reads DAMVIQNPRYQVTQFGKPVTLSCSQTLNHNVMYWYQQKSSQAPKLLFHYYDKDFNNEADTPDNFQSRRPNTSFCFLDIRSPGLGDTAMYLCASRGVLGTGELFFGEGSRLTVL.

The chain carries TRBV18 and TRBJ1-1, with a tentative D call TRBD1 (5 bases). Germline values: CDR1 KGHSH, CDR2 LQKENI. The CDR3 spans 15 residues. Trimming took off 2 bases at V and 1 base at J, with 11 bases between the two ends. CDR3 sequence: CASSPIDSSNTEAFF. CDR3 coding DNA: TGTGCCAGCTCACCAATTGACAGTTCGAACACTGAAGCTTTCTTT.

The CDR3 DNA sequence: TGTGCCAGCAGCCTCCTTGGACAGGTAACTGAAGCTTTCTTT. It specifies CASSLLGQVTEAFF. This chain links TRBV14 with TRBJ1-1, with 7 bases identical to TRBD1. V shed 4 bases and J 5 bases; nucleotides not matched to a gene: 7. The length of the CDR3 is 14 residues. CDR1 SGHDN and CDR2 FVKESK come from the germline V gene.

This chain uses TRBV7-2 with TRBJ2-7; D is perhaps TRBD1 (6 bases). The germline V and J ends were trimmed by 4 bases and 4 bases, with 20 bases remaining between them. The germline CDR1 and CDR2 sequences are SGHTA and FQGNSA. The CDR3 extends over 16 amino acids. The CDR3 DNA reads as TGTGCCAGCAGCTCGTACCCCAGGGGATCGGAGTACGAGCAGTACTTC. Protein: CASSSYPRGSEYEQYF.

The CDR3 here is CSVDVGQTYEQYF. Here the CDR3 DNA reads TGCAGCGTTGACGTGGGACAGACCTACGAGCAGTACTTC. This chain links TRBV29-1 with TRBJ2-7, with 7 bases that match TRBD1. The J segment lost 2 bases and the V segment lost 3 bases, leaving 4 bases of the junction unmatched. The CDR3 has 13 residues. Germline V gene data show CDR1 as SQVTM and CDR2 as ANQGSEA.

This chain connects TRBV10-2 to TRBJ2-4; TRBD2 matches 7 bases. V lost 2 bases to trimming and J lost 4 bases; unmatched junction nucleotides: 5. CDR3 length: 15 residues. Germline CDR1 is WSHSY and CDR2 is SAAADI. This CDR3 reads CASSEGTAGKNIQYF. CDR3 bases: TGCGCCAGCAGTGAGGGTACAGCGGGAAAAAACATTCAGTACTTC.

V is TRBV30 and J is TRBJ1-6, with unresolved D. From germline, CDR1 is GTSNPN and CDR2 SVGIG (reference sequence). The ends were cut back, 7 bases at V and 7 bases at J, with 20 bases in the middle. There are 15 residues in the CDR3. The CDR3: CAYTTRSGENSPLHF. CDR3 DNA sequence: TGTGCCTACACGACCCGAAGCGGAGAGAATTCACCCCTCCACTTT.

This clone has only a few counts. V gene TRBV10-3 combines with J gene TRBJ2-3; D tentatively reads TRBD1 or TRBD2 (7 bases each). Trimming shortened V by 9 bases and J by 2 bases, and 18 bases separated the two germline ends. Germline lookup yields CDR1 ENHRY and CDR2 SYGVKD. This CDR3 is built from 15 residues. This CDR3 reads CAISSAGQTTDTQYF. CDR3 in DNA: TGTGCCATATCCTCAGCGGGACAGACCACAGATACGCAGTATTTT.

The rearrangement links TRBV5-4 to TRBJ1-4; perhaps TRBD1 as D (5 bases). Germline CDR1 SGHNT, CDR2 YYREEE (reference sequence). The CDR3 runs to 14 residues. V lost 0 bases and J lost 4, with 7 bases in between. The CDR3 DNA reads TGTGCCAGCAGCTTGGGACAGCGTAATGAAAAACTGTTTTTT. Translation gives CASSLGQRNEKLFF.

This clone was observed a handful of times. The chain uses TRBV7-9 and TRBJ1-6, with 8 positions matching TRBD1. J lost 10 bases, V lost 4 bases, and 6 bases had no gene match. Looked up from germline, CDR1 is SEHNR and CDR2 is FQNEAQ (reference sequence). The CDR3 has 14 amino acids. CDR3 sequence: CASSSDRVNSPLHF. CDR3 coding DNA: TGTGCCAGCAGCTCGGACAGGGTTAACTCACCCCTCCACTTT.

The chain uses TRBV5-1 and TRBJ1-1; D unclear. The CDR3 is 14 amino acids. The germline V gene encodes CDR1 SGHRS and CDR2 YFSETQ. V was cut by 1 base and J by 5 bases, with 12 bases left in between. The CDR3 nucleotides are TGCGCCAGCAGCTTGACACAATGGAAAACTGAAGCTTTCTTT. Translating gives CASSLTQWKTEAFF.

The chain has TRBV18 and TRBJ2-3, with a weak D call TRBD2 (6 bases). The CDR3 runs 19 residues. V was trimmed by 3 bases and J by 0 bases, leaving 22 bases between them. Per the germline V gene, CDR1 is KGHSH and CDR2 is LQKENI. CDR3 protein: CASSPVPPGGASSTDTQYF. DNA for the CDR3: TGTGCCAGCTCACCGGTACCTCCCGGGGGAGCTTCTAGCACAGATACGCAGTATTTT. Together with reference TRBV18 and TRBJ2-3, the CDR3 gives the full variable domain: NAGVMQNPRHLVRRRGQEARLRCSPMKGHSHVYWYRQLPEEGLKFMVYLQKENIIDESGMPKERFSAEFPKEGPSILRIQQVVRGDSAAYFCASSPVPPGGASSTDTQYFGPGTRLTVL.

V is TRBV28 and J is TRBJ1-3; possibly TRBD1 for D (5 bases). The germline gives CDR1 MDHEN, CDR2 SYDVKM. Trimming removed 2 bases from V and 5 bases from J, with 13 bases in between. CDR3 length equals 15 residues. The CDR3 region is CASSLMQGGRNTIYF. The CDR3, as DNA: TGTGCCAGCAGTTTAATGCAGGGTGGGAGAAACACCATATATTTT.

This sequence joins TRBV10-3 and TRBJ2-3, with TRBD1 matching over 7 bases. CDR1 is ENHRY and CDR2 is SYGVKD in the germline V gene. J lost 0 bases, V lost 3 bases, and 21 bases had no gene match. This CDR3 has 21 amino acids. The DNA of the CDR3 is TGTGCCATCAGTGACCCCCCTATCCAAAATAACAGGGGAGCGAGCACAGATACGCAGTATTTT. It codes for CAISDPPIQNNRGASTDTQYF.

The chain combines TRBV5-1 with TRBJ1-1; D call uncertain. The CDR3 runs 13 residues. Between the trimmed V and J ends, which lost 0 bases and 3 bases, there was a span of 6 bases. CDR1 is SGHRS and CDR2 is YFSETQ in the germline V gene. CDR3 residues: CASSLVSDTEAFF. The CDR3, as DNA: TGCGCCAGCAGCTTGGTGTCCGACACTGAAGCTTTCTTT. The full variable domain, in which reference TRBV5-1 and TRBJ1-1 provide the parts outside the CDR3, is KAGVTQTPRYLIKTRGQQVTLSCSPISGHRSVSWYQQTPGQGLQFLFEYFSETQRNKGNFPGRFSGRQFSNSRSEMNVSTLELGDSALYLCASSLVSDTEAFFGQGTRLTVV.

The CDR3 is CASSLDYGTNTEAFF. The CDR3 coding sequence is TGTGCCAGCAGCTTAGATTACGGGACTAACACTGAAGCTTTCTTT. The J gene is TRBJ1-1, the V gene TRBV7-8; D may be TRBD1 (5 bases). The germline V gene encodes CDR1 SGHVS and CDR2 FQNEAQ. The CDR3 has 15 amino acids. Trimming removed 1 base at V and 2 bases at J, with 11 bases between.

The chain employs TRBV5-1 and TRBJ1-1; 9 nucleotides agree with TRBD1. Trimming removed 4 bases from V and 3 bases from J; junction bases left unmatched: 10. The CDR3 is 16 residues long. Looked up from germline, CDR1 is SGHRS and CDR2 is YFSETQ. CDR3 DNA: TGCGCCAGCAGCCCGGGGACAGGGCGGATGGACACTGAAGCTTTCTTT. Translating gives CASSPGTGRMDTEAFF.

The chain employs TRBV18 and TRBJ2-5, with D maybe TRBD2 (5 bases). The germline V and J ends were trimmed by 0 bases and 4 bases, with 12 bases remaining between them. The CDR3 is 15 residues long. CDR1 is KGHSH and CDR2 is LQKENI in the germline V gene. CDR3 sequence reads: CASSPPASRGETQYF. The CDR3 DNA is TGTGCCAGCTCACCACCGGCGTCTCGGGGAGAGACCCAGTACTTC.

This clone was counted once. The CDR3 DNA sequence: TGTGCCAGCAGTCCCCCATTGACTGCGTCCAATGAGCAGTTCTTC. Protein product: CASSPPLTASNEQFF. The gene calls are TRBV28 and TRBJ2-1; D not resolved. The germline CDR1 and CDR2 sequences are MDHEN and SYDVKM. V dropped 5 bases and J dropped 6 bases, with 17 bases sitting between them. The CDR3 length is 15 residues. The whole variable domain, filled in from reference TRBV28 and TRBJ2-1, reads DVKVTQSSRYLVKRTGEKVFLECVQDMDHENMFWYRQDPGLGLRLIYFSYDVKMKEKGDIPEGYSVSREKKERFSLILESASTNQTSMYLCASSPPLTASNEQFFGPGTRLTVL.